This T cell receptor beta chain was sequenced during a study of monozygotic twins with inflammatory bowel disease. Germline-derived CDR1 and CDR2 are SGHRS and YFSETQ. The CDR3 spans 14 residues. TCRdb reprocessed the 5' RACE reads and reports one entry per CDR3 protein, with no DNA. This listing includes 200,000 to 250,000 distinct CDR3 sequences. The receptor was isolated from a human donor with ulcerative colitis or Crohn's disease, or a healthy co-twin of an affected twin (not recorded which). Sequenced: blood. The genes are TRBV5-1 and TRBJ2-1. This CDR3 reads CASSLPELYNEQFF.